Presented here are 32 T cell receptor beta chains from one specimen sequenced in a study of blood T cell repertoires in COVID-19. The method was immunoSEQ multiplex PCR; TCRdb's version includes in-frame clones alone and lacks a portion of them. Of about 240,000 clones listed, roughly 90% are singletons. Sequenced sample: PBMCs or T cells enriched from blood (not recorded which). The receptors stem from a woman in her twenties or thirties who had recovered from COVID-19.

This clone was seen a single time. The chain links TRBV5-8 to TRBJ2-3, with unresolved D. V shed 7 bases and J shed 4 bases, with 16 bases lying between them. Germline V lookup: CDR1 SGHTS, CDR2 YDEGEE. CDR3 length equals 14 residues. The CDR3 region has the DNA TGTGCCAGCTTTTCTATGCCGGTTTCAGATACGCAGTATTTT. Its protein product is CASFSMPVSDTQYF.

This clone has more than one count but fewer than ten. The chain links TRBV10-3 to TRBJ1-4; TRBD1 matches 12 bases. The CDR3 is made up of 17 amino acids. Germline lookup yields CDR1 ENHRY and CDR2 SYGVKD. After removal of 6 bases from V and 8 bases from J, the junction contained 13 bases not matched to a gene. DNA of the CDR3: TGTGCCATCAGCGGGACAGGGGGCGCGGGGCTGTCGGAAAAACTGTTTTTT. Translated: CAISGTGGAGLSEKLFF.

This chain connects TRBV27 to TRBJ1-1, with 9 bases matching TRBD1. In germline, CDR1 is MNHEY, CDR2 SMNVEV (reference sequence). The CDR3 loop spans 16 amino acids. Trimming removed 6 bases from V and 1 base from J; junction bases left unmatched: 9. The CDR3 region is CASRGDKQGANTEAFF. DNA for the CDR3: TGTGCCAGCAGGGGAGATAAACAGGGGGCGAACACTGAAGCTTTCTTT.

This sequence joins TRBV27 and TRBJ2-3; D ambiguous. Trimming stripped 3 bases from V and 0 bases from J, with 4 bases between. This CDR3 has 13 amino acids. Germline V gene lookup returns CDR1 MNHEY and CDR2 SMNVEV (reference sequence). DNA for the CDR3: TGTGCCAGCAGTTTTCTAAGCACAGATACGCAGTATTTT. It specifies CASSFLSTDTQYF.

The J gene is TRBJ1-3, the V gene TRBV2, with 7 bases lining up with TRBD1. The CDR3 runs to 16 residues. V trimming: 8 bases; J trimming: 3 bases; junction bases outside the gene matches: 13. Germline V gene sequence: CDR1 SNHLY, CDR2 FYNNEI. DNA of the CDR3: TGTGCCAGCTTCCCCAGGGGGGCAATAAGTGGAAACACCATATATTTT. It is translated as CASFPRGAISGNTIYF.

The gene calls are TRBV18 and TRBJ1-1, with D hard to call. Germline loops: CDR1 KGHSH, CDR2 LQKENI. Trimming stripped 1 base from V and 7 bases from J, with 7 bases between. This CDR3 comprises 12 residues. This CDR3 is CASSPRSGEAFF. Written as DNA, the CDR3 is TGTGCCAGCTCACCACGATCAGGTGAAGCTTTCTTT.

As regards this clone: Distinct nucleotide sequences in the sample also encode this CDR3. The chain recombines TRBV3-1 (or the pseudogene TRBV3-2) with TRBJ2-3, with D tentatively TRBD1 (6 bases). CDR3 length: 15 amino acids. Per the germline V gene, CDR1 is LGHDT and CDR2 is YNNKEL (reference sequence). V lost 1 base and J 2 bases, leaving 10 bases between the germline ends. CDR3 sequence: CASSQVAGATDTQYF. The CDR3 coding sequence is TGTGCCAGCAGCCAAGTGGCAGGGGCCACAGATACGCAGTATTTT.

CDR3 coding DNA: TGTGCCAGCAGTCGCATCGGACTAGCGGGCAATGAGCAGTTCTTC. This encodes CASSRIGLAGNEQFF. The rearrangement uses TRBV6-5 and TRBJ2-1; 11 positions match TRBD2. V lost 5 bases, J lost 6 bases, and 6 bases stayed unmatched. Germline lookup yields CDR1 MNHEY and CDR2 SVGAGI. The CDR3 sequence is 15 residues long.

V and J are TRBV28 and TRBJ2-2, with D possibly being TRBD1 (5 bases). The germline V gene encodes CDR1 MDHEN and CDR2 SYDVKM. Trimming removed 2 bases from V and 6 bases from J, with 10 bases in between. This CDR3 contains 14 residues. The CDR3 loop reads CASSLQGVAGELFF. The CDR3 DNA reads TGTGCCAGCAGTTTACAAGGGGTGGCCGGGGAGCTGTTTTTT.

The chain employs TRBV10-3 and TRBJ2-2; the match to TRBD1 covers 8 bases. The V gene end was trimmed by 6 bases and the J gene end by 4 bases; junction bases not matched to a gene: 13. The CDR3 totals 17 residues. Per germline, CDR1 ENHRY and CDR2 SYGVKD. The CDR3 bases are TGTGCCATCAGACGTACTACATCAGGGGGCTCCACCGGGGAGCTGTTTTTT. Residues: CAIRRTTSGGSTGELFF.

This clone appeared once. This chain connects TRBV28 to TRBJ1-2, with D possibly TRBD1 on 6 matching bases. The CDR3 consists of 14 residues. With 8 bases removed from V and 8 bases from J, the gap between germline ends came to 21 bases. Germline CDR1 and CDR2: MDHEN and SYDVKM. CDR3 bases: TGTGCCAGCGGTAACAAGAGGGGGATCGGCGGCTACACCTTC. Translated, it gives CASGNKRGIGGYTF.

The chain has TRBV27 and TRBJ1-1; D call uncertain. Trimming removed 5 bases from V and 7 bases from J, with 20 bases in between. Germline V gives CDR1 MNHEY, CDR2 SMNVEV (reference sequence). CDR3 length equals 15 residues. CDR3 coding DNA: TGTGCCAGCAGTCCCCGATCGGCGGGAGACGGTGAAGCTTTCTTT. Its translation is CASSPRSAGDGEAFF.

The V gene is TRBV9, the J gene TRBJ1-1; D remains ambiguous. Germline CDR1 reads SGDLS; CDR2 reads YYNGEE. The CDR3 sequence is 16 residues long. V was trimmed by 0 bases and J by 3 bases, leaving 15 bases between them. Here the CDR3 DNA reads TGTGCCAGCAGCGTAGGTACCGTGGGAGGGTACACTGAAGCTTTCTTT. Amino acid sequence: CASSVGTVGGYTEAFF.

J is TRBJ1-1 and V is TRBV7-6; D possibly corresponds to TRBD1 (6 bases). Germline loops: CDR1 SGHVS, CDR2 FNYEAQ. The germline V and J ends were trimmed by 8 bases and 0 bases, with 16 bases remaining between them. CDR3 length: 15 residues. For the CDR3, the DNA is TGTGCCAGCCAGCTTAATCCAGGGGTGAACACTGAAGCTTTCTTT. Translating it yields CASQLNPGVNTEAFF.

Comments on this clone: Other DNA sequences from this sample encode an identical CDR3 as well. This rearrangement joins TRBV28 to TRBJ1-2, with 7 positions matching TRBD1. The CDR3 consists of 13 residues. With 2 bases clipped from V and 7 bases from J, the junction kept 4 bases outside the gene matches. In germline, CDR1 is MDHEN, CDR2 SYDVKM. This CDR3 is CASSLGQGGGYTF. Written as DNA, the CDR3 is TGTGCCAGCAGTTTAGGGCAGGGGGGTGGCTACACCTTC.

V usage is TRBV19 and J usage is TRBJ1-1, with a possible D match to TRBD1 (5 bases). Germline V lookup: CDR1 LNHDA, CDR2 SQIVND (reference sequence). The CDR3 runs to 14 residues. V was trimmed by 4 bases and J by 3 bases, leaving 12 bases between them. The chain's CDR3 is CASSTFGGDTEAFF. The CDR3 DNA reads as TGTGCCAGTAGTACTTTCGGAGGGGACACTGAAGCTTTCTTT.

DNA of the CDR3: TGTGCCAGCAGTTACGGGAGTGAACACAATGAGCAGTTCTTC. This sequence encodes CASSYGSEHNEQFF. The chain combines TRBV6-2 or TRBV6-3 with TRBJ2-1; tentatively, D is TRBD2 (5 bases). Germline CDR1 and CDR2: MNHEY and SVGEGT. The CDR3 consists of 14 residues. The V end was cut by 2 bases, the J end by 5 bases, with 10 bases between.

This chain links TRBV7-9 with TRBJ1-4; D not resolved. CDR3 length equals 15 residues. The ends were cut back, 5 bases at V and 2 bases at J, with 12 bases in the middle. Germline CDR1 and CDR2: SEHNR and FQNEAQ (reference sequence). The CDR3 protein is CASSGLYRTNEKLFF. The CDR3 region has the DNA TGTGCCAGCAGCGGGCTATATCGGACTAATGAAAAACTGTTTTTT.

The chain carries TRBV7-2 and TRBJ2-3, with D hard to call. The CDR3 is made up of 15 amino acids. V was cut by 1 base and J by 0 bases, with 8 bases left in between. From germline, CDR1 is SGHTA and CDR2 FQGNSA. This chain's CDR3 is CASSLGQISTDTQYF. DNA of the CDR3: TGTGCCAGCAGCTTAGGGCAGATAAGCACAGATACGCAGTATTTT. Combining the CDR3 with reference TRBV7-2 and TRBJ2-3 gives the whole variable domain GAGVSQSPSNKVTEKGKDVELRCDPISGHTALYWYRQSLGQGLEFLIYFQGNSAPDKSGLPSDRFSAERTGGSVSTLTIQRTQQEDSAVYLCASSLGQISTDTQYFGPGTRLTVL.

The chain is built from TRBV27 and TRBJ2-2; unclear D gene. V was shortened by 6 bases and J by 2 bases, with 4 bases between the two germline ends. Germline-derived CDR1 and CDR2 are MNHEY and SMNVEV (reference sequence). The CDR3 contains 12 residues. The CDR3 reads CASSFNTGELFF. Written as DNA, the CDR3 is TGTGCCAGCAGCTTCAACACCGGGGAGCTGTTTTTT.

The chain joins TRBV6-5 to TRBJ1-5; D gene ambiguous. Looked up from germline, CDR1 is MNHEY and CDR2 is SVGAGI. With 9 bases removed from V and 7 bases from J, the gap between germline ends came to 19 bases. This CDR3 region has 14 residues. The CDR3 DNA reads as TGTGCCAGTTCCAAGGACTTATTAAGGCAGCCCCAGCATTTT. Translation: CASSKDLLRQPQHF.

V is TRBV3-1 (or the pseudogene TRBV3-2) and J is TRBJ1-1; D gene unclear. This CDR3 is built from 17 residues. The V gene's germline CDR1 is LGHDT and CDR2 YNNKEL (reference sequence). Trimming removed 1 base from V and 4 bases from J, with 19 bases in between. The CDR3 reads CASSQVPMGVVSTEAFF. The CDR3, as DNA: TGTGCCAGCAGCCAAGTTCCGATGGGCGTCGTGAGCACTGAAGCTTTCTTT.

The gene calls are TRBV27 and TRBJ2-1, with 10 bases aligning to TRBD2. V shed 5 bases, J shed 7 bases, and the junction held 14 bases outside the gene matches. From germline, CDR1 is MNHEY and CDR2 SMNVEV (reference sequence). The CDR3 extends over 17 amino acids. The CDR3 DNA sequence: TGTGCCAGCAGTCTAACTCCCCTAGCGGGAGAGGGGAATGAGCAGTTCTTC. This codes for CASSLTPLAGEGNEQFF.

The J gene is TRBJ1-5, the V gene TRBV3-1 (or the pseudogene TRBV3-2); 8 bases agree with TRBD1. Looked up from germline, CDR1 is LGHDT and CDR2 is YNNKEL (reference sequence). Unmatched junction bases numbered 2, after V lost 4 bases and J lost 0 bases. The CDR3 spans 15 residues. CDR3 sequence reads: CASSPTGDSNQPQHF. The CDR3 nucleotides are TGTGCCAGCAGCCCGACAGGGGATAGCAATCAGCCCCAGCATTTT.

J is TRBJ2-7 and V is TRBV7-8; TRBD1 matches at 7 bases. Unmatched junction bases numbered 5, after V lost 1 base and J lost 2 bases. From germline, CDR1 is SGHVS and CDR2 FQNEAQ. This CDR3 is 15 amino acids long. The CDR3 loop reads CASSLVRGKPYEQYF. The CDR3 DNA follows: TGTGCCAGCAGCTTAGTCAGGGGGAAACCCTACGAGCAGTACTTC.

The chain is built from TRBV7-6 and TRBJ2-2; TRBD2 agrees at 7 bases. Germline CDR1 reads SGHVS; CDR2 reads FNYEAQ. V lost 2 bases and J lost 0; bases outside the gene matches: 9. This CDR3 region has 18 residues. For the CDR3, the DNA is TGTGCCAGCAGCTTAACAGCGGGACCTTCCTCGAACACCGGGGAGCTGTTTTTT. It is translated as CASSLTAGPSSNTGELFF.

The rearrangement links TRBV6-5 to TRBJ1-1; no clear D. In germline, CDR1 is MNHEY, CDR2 SVGAGI. The CDR3 contains 11 residues. Trimming removed 7 bases at V and 6 bases at J, with 9 bases between. CDR3 DNA: TGTGCCAGCACCGGCGGGGCTGAAGCTTTCTTT. Residues: CASTGGAEAFF.

This clone came up once. The chain combines TRBV14 with TRBJ2-2; D is perhaps TRBD1 (5 bases). Germline values: CDR1 SGHDN, CDR2 FVKESK. V shed 4 bases and J shed 5 bases, with 14 bases lying between them. The CDR3 contains 15 residues. CDR3 sequence (DNA): TGTGCCAGCAGCCCCCGCCTTCAGGGAACCGGGGAGCTGTTTTTT. This codes for CASSPRLQGTGELFF.

The CDR3 region is CASSLTQGNGQPQHF. Here the CDR3 DNA reads TGTGCCAGCAGCTTAACTCAGGGTAATGGCCAGCCCCAGCATTTT. The chain uses TRBV7-2 and TRBJ1-5; D may be TRBD1 (5 bases). Germline CDR1 and CDR2: SGHTA and FQGNSA. V was shortened by 2 bases and J by 7 bases, with 15 bases between the two germline ends. This CDR3 spans 15 amino acids.

CDR3 nucleotide sequence: TGTGCCAGAAGCTGCCAACACCGGGACAGGGGGCGATTTAACTATGGCTACACCTTC. Its protein is CARSCQHRDRGRFNYGYTF. J is TRBJ1-2 and V is TRBV5-3; 12 positions agree with TRBD1. TRBV5-3 is an open reading frame whose function is uncertain. The CDR3 has 19 amino acids. J was trimmed by 1 base and V by 3 bases; bases with no gene match: 13.

The J gene is TRBJ1-5, the V gene TRBV28; possible D gene TRBD1, 6 bases. The CDR3 spans 14 residues. Germline V gives CDR1 MDHEN, CDR2 SYDVKM. Trimming took 5 bases from V and 2 from J, leaving 10 bases between them. CDR3 amino acids: CASSNDRRNQPQHF. The CDR3 bases are TGTGCCAGCAGTAATGACAGGCGCAATCAGCCCCAGCATTTT.

The gene calls are TRBV27 and TRBJ2-7; D is possibly TRBD1 (6 bases). Germline V gene data show CDR1 as MNHEY and CDR2 as SMNVEV (reference sequence). The CDR3 runs to 13 residues. V lost 5 bases, J lost 6 bases, and 14 bases lay in between. CDR3 in DNA: TGTGCCAGCAGTCCCCCGTTGGGGGCCGAGCAGTACTTC. It codes for CASSPPLGAEQYF.